Presented here are 24 T cell receptor beta chains from one specimen sequenced in a study of neoadjuvant anti-PD-1 for oral cavity cancer. The sample's time point: after neoadjuvant nivolumab, at surgical resection. Produced via immunoSEQ multiplex PCR; TCRdb's table is partial and in-frame only. Of approximately 43,000 clones in the sample, roughly 77% were seen once. Source: PBMCs, taken after nivolumab (anti-PD-1) treatment. The source of these receptors is a person aged 35 to 85 with oral cavity squamous cell carcinoma.

The genes are TRBV7-6 and TRBJ1-2; 8 positions match TRBD1. V was pared by 5 bases and J by 5 bases, with 4 bases of the junction left unmatched. The CDR3 is 13 amino acids. The germline CDR1 and CDR2 sequences are SGHVS and FNYEAQ. This CDR3 reads CASSAGGSYGYTF. CDR3 nucleotides: TGTGCCAGCAGCGCAGGGGGCAGTTATGGCTACACCTTC.

V usage is TRBV5-1 and J usage is TRBJ2-2; unclear D gene. V was shortened by 2 bases and J by 0 bases, with 17 bases between the two germline ends. Germline V CDR1 and CDR2: SGHRS, YFSETQ. This CDR3 spans 18 amino acids. The CDR3 nucleotides are TGCGCCAGCAGCTTTAGCACTTACATGGGGTCGAACACCGGGGAGCTGTTTTTT. Its protein is CASSFSTYMGSNTGELFF.

This sequence joins TRBV6-5 and TRBJ1-2, with D maybe TRBD1 (5 bases). The V and J ends lost 6 bases and 4 bases respectively, with 18 bases between them. This CDR3 spans 15 amino acids. Germline V gene data show CDR1 as MNHEY and CDR2 as SVGAGI. CDR3 region: CASSLIRGAPYGYTF. As DNA, the CDR3 is TGTGCCAGCAGCTTAATTAGGGGAGCGCCCTATGGCTACACCTTC.

The chain combines TRBV19 with TRBJ1-1; D is possibly TRBD1 (5 bases). This CDR3 region has 16 residues. Germline V gives CDR1 LNHDA, CDR2 SQIVND (reference sequence). Trimming removed 7 bases at V and 0 bases at J, with 18 bases between. CDR3 sequence (DNA): TGTGCCAGTAAGGGGCGGGAGGGGCGTATGAACACTGAAGCTTTCTTT. It translates to CASKGREGRMNTEAFF.

The chain uses TRBV5-4 and TRBJ1-3; the D is unclear. V was shortened by 4 bases and J by 0 bases, with 2 bases between the two germline ends. There are 12 residues in the CDR3. Germline CDR1 is SGHNT and CDR2 is YYREEE (reference sequence). The CDR3 loop is CASSDSGNTIYF. The CDR3 DNA follows: TGTGCCAGCAGCGACTCTGGAAACACCATATATTTT.

This chain joins TRBV9 and TRBJ2-7; D could derive from TRBD1 or TRBD2 (5 bases each). Germline CDR1 reads SGDLS; CDR2 reads YYNGEE. This CDR3 spans 15 amino acids. V was pared by 4 bases and J by 4 bases, with 18 bases between. CDR3 amino acids: CASSPGAGSLYEQYF. CDR3 coding DNA: TGTGCCAGCAGCCCCGGAGCAGGGAGCCTATACGAGCAGTACTTC.

This clone turned up a few times. The chain employs TRBV7-9 and TRBJ2-1; D gene unclear. CDR3 length equals 16 residues. The V end lost 3 bases, the J end lost 0 bases, and 12 bases lay between the germline ends. Germline values: CDR1 SEHNR, CDR2 FQNEAQ (reference sequence). CDR3 amino acids: CASSLGTGFSYNEQFF. In DNA, the CDR3 is TGTGCCAGCAGCTTGGGAACCGGTTTCTCCTACAATGAGCAGTTCTTC. Together with reference TRBV7-9 and TRBJ2-1, the CDR3 gives the full variable domain: DTGVSQNPRHKITKRGQNVTFRCDPISEHNRLYWYRQTLGQGPEFLTYFQNEAQLEKSRLLSDRFSAERPKGSFSTLEIQRTEQGDSAMYLCASSLGTGFSYNEQFFGPGTRLTVL.

The chain links TRBV7-2 to TRBJ1-5; no reliable D call. Germline lookup yields CDR1 SGHTA and CDR2 FQGNSA. V lost 2 bases and J 6 bases, leaving 8 bases between the germline ends. CDR3 length equals 13 residues. The CDR3 bases are TGTGCCAGCAGCTTATATAAGCGTCAGCCCCAGCATTTT. It translates to CASSLYKRQPQHF.

This clone was seen only once. The chain couples TRBV4-2 to TRBJ2-2; 9 nucleotides line up with TRBD2. The CDR3 contains 19 residues. V lost 0 bases and J lost 2; bases outside the gene matches: 10. The germline CDR1 and CDR2 sequences are LGHNA and YNFKEQ. The DNA for the CDR3 is TGTGCCAGCAGCCAAGATACAGGGGCTAGCGGGGTTAACACCGGGGAGCTGTTTTTT. Translated, it gives CASSQDTGASGVNTGELFF.

This chain connects TRBV30 to TRBJ2-2; 7 bases agree with TRBD2. Trimming at V came to 7 bases and at J to 4 bases, leaving 12 bases not matched to a gene. This CDR3 spans 15 amino acids. In germline, CDR1 is GTSNPN, CDR2 SVGIG (reference sequence). The DNA of the CDR3 is TGTGCCTCCCGCCTGGGCGGGAGTAGCACCGGGGAGCTGTTTTTT. Translation gives CASRLGGSSTGELFF.

The CDR3: CASSLFAGGNHEQYF. The CDR3 DNA is TGTGCCAGCAGCTTATTCGCGGGAGGGAACCACGAGCAGTACTTC. The rearrangement uses TRBV7-6 and TRBJ2-7, with 9 bases lining up with TRBD2. Germline V CDR1 and CDR2: SGHVS, FNYEAQ. This CDR3 is 15 amino acids long. J lost 5 bases, V lost 2 bases, and 7 bases had no gene match.

The genes are TRBV2 and TRBJ2-3; 11 nucleotides agree with TRBD2. Looked up from germline, CDR1 is SNHLY and CDR2 is FYNNEI. The ends lost 5 bases at V and 4 bases at J; junction bases unmatched: 2. The CDR3 is made up of 14 amino acids. The CDR3 loop is CASSTSGGADTQYF. CDR3 coding DNA: TGTGCCAGCAGTACTAGCGGGGGAGCAGATACGCAGTATTTT.

The chain employs TRBV7-9 and TRBJ1-2; TRBD1 is a possible D gene (6 bases). This CDR3 has 13 amino acids. V was pared by 5 bases and J by 4 bases, with 11 bases between. Per the germline V gene, CDR1 is SEHNR and CDR2 is FQNEAQ (reference sequence). CDR3 nucleotide sequence: TGTGCCAGCAGCCCCGGACAGATCTATGGCTACACCTTC. Protein: CASSPGQIYGYTF.

This chain joins TRBV2 and TRBJ1-1; 8 bases fit TRBD1. The trim removed 1 base at V and 5 bases at J, leaving 3 bases unmatched. This CDR3 contains 14 residues. CDR1 is SNHLY, CDR2 FYNNEI, per germline. The CDR3 here is CASSEVRGRTEAFF. CDR3 coding DNA: TGTGCCAGCAGTGAAGTCAGGGGGCGTACTGAAGCTTTCTTT.

The chain combines TRBV7-2 with TRBJ2-1, with a weak D call TRBD2 (6 bases). The CDR3 totals 14 residues. V was clipped by 5 bases and J by 5 bases, with 13 bases between them. Germline lookup yields CDR1 SGHTA and CDR2 FQGNSA. The CDR3: CASSTGTRNNEQFF. The CDR3 DNA reads TGTGCCAGCAGCACCGGGACTCGGAACAATGAGCAGTTCTTC. The full variable domain, in which reference TRBV7-2 and TRBJ2-1 provide the parts outside the CDR3, is GAGVSQSPSNKVTEKGKDVELRCDPISGHTALYWYRQSLGQGLEFLIYFQGNSAPDKSGLPSDRFSAERTGGSVSTLTIQRTQQEDSAVYLCASSTGTRNNEQFFGPGTRLTVL.

This chain joins TRBV5-5 and TRBJ2-1; D possibly corresponds to TRBD1 (6 bases). V shed 7 bases and J shed 0 bases, with 11 bases lying between them. This CDR3 has 14 residues. Germline CDR1 reads SGHKS; CDR2 reads YYEKEE (reference sequence). CDR3 sequence (DNA): TGTGCCAGCCAGGGGAGATCCTCCTACAATGAGCAGTTCTTC. Translation: CASQGRSSYNEQFF.

The CDR3 sequence is CASSPRGNQPQHF. CDR3 DNA: TGTGCCAGCAGCCCGAGGGGGAATCAGCCCCAGCATTTT. The chain joins TRBV27 to TRBJ1-5; perhaps TRBD1 as D (6 bases). Germline V gene data show CDR1 as MNHEY and CDR2 as SMNVEV (reference sequence). The V end lost 6 bases, the J end lost 4 bases, and 10 bases lay between the germline ends. CDR3 length: 13 amino acids.

The chain links TRBV4-1 to TRBJ2-7; D is undetermined. Trimming pared 0 bases from V and 6 bases from J, leaving 12 bases between. Germline values: CDR1 MGHRA, CDR2 YSYEKL. The CDR3 loop spans 14 amino acids. CDR3: CASSQESRLSEQYF. The CDR3 DNA reads TGCGCCAGCAGCCAAGAATCCCGGCTCTCCGAGCAGTACTTC.

The chain carries TRBV7-8 and TRBJ2-3; D perhaps matches TRBD2 (6 bases). The CDR3 runs to 15 residues. Germline-derived CDR1 and CDR2 are SGHVS and FQNEAQ. Deletions cut 7 bases from V and 0 bases from J, with 14 bases between. The CDR3 reads CASTSGGTSTDTQYF. The CDR3, as DNA: TGTGCCAGCACCTCTGGCGGGACTAGCACAGATACGCAGTATTTT.

The J gene is TRBJ2-7, the V gene TRBV27; no definite D call. Trimming took off 5 bases at V and 3 bases at J, with 11 bases between the two ends. Germline CDR1 and CDR2: MNHEY and SMNVEV (reference sequence). CDR3 size: 13 residues. The CDR3 region is CASSPTWRYEQYF. The CDR3 region has the DNA TGTGCCAGCAGTCCCACATGGCGCTACGAGCAGTACTTC.

V and J are TRBV6-1 and TRBJ2-1; D perhaps matches TRBD1 (5 bases). From germline, CDR1 is MNHNS and CDR2 SASEGT. The V end lost 7 bases, the J end lost 0 bases, and 13 bases lay between the germline ends. The CDR3 is made up of 15 amino acids. The CDR3 is CASKGAQSSYNEQFF. The CDR3 region has the DNA TGTGCCAGCAAAGGGGCGCAGAGCTCCTACAATGAGCAGTTCTTC.

This clone was seen a few times. The J gene is TRBJ1-1, the V gene TRBV2, with TRBD1 matching 7 bases. V was clipped by 8 bases and J by 0 bases; unmatched bases: 6. The CDR3 consists of 14 residues. Germline CDR1 is SNHLY and CDR2 is FYNNEI. CDR3: CASSTGELNTEAFF. CDR3 DNA sequence: TGTGCCAGCTCAACAGGGGAATTGAACACTGAAGCTTTCTTT.

The CDR3, as DNA: TGTGCCAGCAGCTTGGGACTTAATGAAAAACTGTTTTTT. Its protein is CASSLGLNEKLFF. The genes are TRBV11-2 and TRBJ1-4, with a possible D match to TRBD1 (5 bases). CDR1 SGHAT and CDR2 FQNNGV come from the germline V gene. V shed 3 bases and J shed 4 bases, with 6 bases lying between them. The CDR3 loop spans 13 amino acids.

This clone was seen a handful of times. This chain uses TRBV18 with TRBJ1-6; D ambiguous. The CDR3 is 16 residues long. Trimming removed 5 bases from V and 7 bases from J, with 18 bases in between. Germline V CDR1 and CDR2: KGHSH, LQKENI. CDR3 loop: CASSEQAGLKNSPLHF. In DNA, the CDR3 is TGTGCCAGCTCAGAGCAAGCGGGTTTAAAGAATTCACCCCTCCACTTT.